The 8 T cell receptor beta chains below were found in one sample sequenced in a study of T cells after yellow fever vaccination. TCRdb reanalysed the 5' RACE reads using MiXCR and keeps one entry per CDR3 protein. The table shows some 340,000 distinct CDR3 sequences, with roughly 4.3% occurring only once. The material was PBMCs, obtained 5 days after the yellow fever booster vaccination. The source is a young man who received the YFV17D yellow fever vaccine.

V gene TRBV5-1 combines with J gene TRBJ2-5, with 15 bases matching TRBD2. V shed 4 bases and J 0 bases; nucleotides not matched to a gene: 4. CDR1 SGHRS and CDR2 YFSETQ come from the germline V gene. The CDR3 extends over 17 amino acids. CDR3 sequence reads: CASSIGTSGGYQETQYF. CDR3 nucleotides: TGCGCCAGCAGCATCGGGACTAGCGGGGGGTACCAAGAGACCCAGTACTTC.

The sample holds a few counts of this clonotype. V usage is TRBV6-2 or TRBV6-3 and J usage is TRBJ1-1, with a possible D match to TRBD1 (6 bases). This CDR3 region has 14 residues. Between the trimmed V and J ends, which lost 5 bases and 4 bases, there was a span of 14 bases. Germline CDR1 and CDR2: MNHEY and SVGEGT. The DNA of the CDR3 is TGTGCCAGCAGTCGGAGGGGGGAGGGCACTGAAGCTTTCTTT. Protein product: CASSRRGEGTEAFF.

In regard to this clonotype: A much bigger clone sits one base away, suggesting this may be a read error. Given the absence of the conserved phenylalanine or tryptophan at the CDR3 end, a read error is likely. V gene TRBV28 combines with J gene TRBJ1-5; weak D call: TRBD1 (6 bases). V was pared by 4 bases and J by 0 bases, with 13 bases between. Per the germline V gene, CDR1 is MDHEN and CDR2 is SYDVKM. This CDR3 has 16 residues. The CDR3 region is CASSSLRRGSNQPQHI. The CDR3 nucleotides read TGTGCCAGCAGTTCCCTTCGCAGGGGTAGCAATCAGCCCCAGCATATT.

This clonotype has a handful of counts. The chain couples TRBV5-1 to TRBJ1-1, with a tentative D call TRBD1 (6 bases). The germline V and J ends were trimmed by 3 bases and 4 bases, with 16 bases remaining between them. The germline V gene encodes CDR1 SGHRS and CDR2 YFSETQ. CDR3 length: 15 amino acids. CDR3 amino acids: CASSSDPQGTTEAFF. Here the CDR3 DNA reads TGCGCCAGCAGCTCAGACCCACAGGGTACCACTGAAGCTTTCTTT. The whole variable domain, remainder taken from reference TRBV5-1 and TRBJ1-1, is KAGVTQTPRYLIKTRGQQVTLSCSPISGHRSVSWYQQTPGQGLQFLFEYFSETQRNKGNFPGRFSGRQFSNSRSEMNVSTLELGDSALYLCASSSDPQGTTEAFFGQGTRLTVV.

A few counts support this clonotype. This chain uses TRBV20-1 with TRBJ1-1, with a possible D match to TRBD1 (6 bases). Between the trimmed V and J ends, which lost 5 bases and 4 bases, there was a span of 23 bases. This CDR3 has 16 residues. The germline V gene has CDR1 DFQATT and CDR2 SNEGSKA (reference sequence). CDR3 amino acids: CSAGGGARGRITEAFF. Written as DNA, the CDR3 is TGCAGTGCTGGCGGGGGGGCCCGGGGGCGGATCACTGAAGCTTTCTTT.

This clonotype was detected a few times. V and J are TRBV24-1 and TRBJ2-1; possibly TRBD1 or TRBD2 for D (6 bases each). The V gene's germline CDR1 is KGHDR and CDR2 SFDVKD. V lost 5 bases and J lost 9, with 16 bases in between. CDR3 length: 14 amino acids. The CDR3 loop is CATSATGGVSEQFF. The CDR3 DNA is TGTGCCACCAGTGCGACAGGAGGGGTGAGTGAGCAGTTCTTC.

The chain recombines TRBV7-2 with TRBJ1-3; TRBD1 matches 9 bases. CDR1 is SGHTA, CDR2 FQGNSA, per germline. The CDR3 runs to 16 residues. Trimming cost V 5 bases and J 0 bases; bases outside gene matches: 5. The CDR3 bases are TGTGCCAGCAGCCCTGTGACAGGGGGCTCTGGAAACACCATATATTTT. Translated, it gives CASSPVTGGSGNTIYF.

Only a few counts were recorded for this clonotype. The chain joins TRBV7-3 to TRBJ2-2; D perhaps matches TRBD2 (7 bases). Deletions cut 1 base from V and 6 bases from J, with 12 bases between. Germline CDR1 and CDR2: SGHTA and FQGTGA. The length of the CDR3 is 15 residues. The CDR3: CASSLRGGAPGELFF. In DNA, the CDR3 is TGTGCCAGCAGCTTAAGGGGGGGCGCCCCCGGGGAGCTGTTTTTT.